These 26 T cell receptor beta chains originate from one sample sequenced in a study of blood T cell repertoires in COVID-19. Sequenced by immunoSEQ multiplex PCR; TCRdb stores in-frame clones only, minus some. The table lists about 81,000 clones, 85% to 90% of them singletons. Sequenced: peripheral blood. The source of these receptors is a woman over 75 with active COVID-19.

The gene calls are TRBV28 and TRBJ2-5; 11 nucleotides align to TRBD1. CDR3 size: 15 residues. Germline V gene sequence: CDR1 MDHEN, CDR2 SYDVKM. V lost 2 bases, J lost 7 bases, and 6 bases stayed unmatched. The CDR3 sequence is CASSLRTGGVGTQYF. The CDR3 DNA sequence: TGTGCCAGCAGTTTAAGGACAGGGGGCGTTGGGACCCAGTACTTC.

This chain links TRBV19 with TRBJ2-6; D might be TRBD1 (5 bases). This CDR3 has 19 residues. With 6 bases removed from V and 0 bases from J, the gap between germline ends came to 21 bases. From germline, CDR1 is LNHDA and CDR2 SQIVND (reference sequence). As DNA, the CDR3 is TGTGCCAGTAGCCCTAGAGCTCGAGCAGGGCGCTCTGGGGCCAACGTCCTGACTTTC. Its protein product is CASSPRARAGRSGANVLTF.

CDR3 region: CASSFGTEEETQYF. DNA for the CDR3: TGTGCCAGCAGTTTCGGGACTGAAGAAGAGACCCAGTACTTC. The rearrangement uses TRBV2 and TRBJ2-5; maybe TRBD2 (6 bases). Trimming cost V 5 bases and J 3 bases, with 13 bases left between them. Germline CDR1 is SNHLY and CDR2 is FYNNEI. The CDR3 extends over 14 amino acids. Combining the CDR3 with reference TRBV2 and TRBJ2-5 gives the whole variable domain EPEVTQTPSHQVTQMGQEVILRCVPISNHLYFYWYRQILGQKVEFLVSFYNNEISEKSEIFDDQFSVERPDGSNFTLKIRSTKLEDSAMYFCASSFGTEEETQYFGPGTRLLVL.

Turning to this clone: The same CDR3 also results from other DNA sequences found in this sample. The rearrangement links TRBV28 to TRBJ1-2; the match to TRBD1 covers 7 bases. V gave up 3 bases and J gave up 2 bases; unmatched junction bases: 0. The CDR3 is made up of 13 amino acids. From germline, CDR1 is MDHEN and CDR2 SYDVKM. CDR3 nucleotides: TGTGCCAGCAGTTTGGGACAGAACTATGGCTACACCTTC. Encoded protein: CASSLGQNYGYTF.

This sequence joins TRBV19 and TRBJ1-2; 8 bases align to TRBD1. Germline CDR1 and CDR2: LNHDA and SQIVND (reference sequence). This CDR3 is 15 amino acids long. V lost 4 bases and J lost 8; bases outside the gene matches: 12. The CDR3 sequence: CASSTVPGQVGGYTF. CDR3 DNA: TGTGCCAGTAGTACCGTCCCGGGACAGGTGGGAGGCTACACCTTC.

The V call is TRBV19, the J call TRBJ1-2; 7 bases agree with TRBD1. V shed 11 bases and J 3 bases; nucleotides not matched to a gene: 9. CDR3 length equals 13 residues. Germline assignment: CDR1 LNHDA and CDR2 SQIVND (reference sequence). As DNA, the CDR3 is TGTGCCCACAGGGGCCGAGACGACTATGGCTACACCTTC. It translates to CAHRGRDDYGYTF.

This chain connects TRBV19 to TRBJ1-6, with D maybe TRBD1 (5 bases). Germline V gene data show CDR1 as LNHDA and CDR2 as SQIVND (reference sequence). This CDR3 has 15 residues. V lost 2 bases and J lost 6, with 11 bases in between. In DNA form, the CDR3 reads TGTGCCAGTAGTATATCGGCGGGACGTAATTCACCCCTCCACTTT. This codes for CASSISAGRNSPLHF. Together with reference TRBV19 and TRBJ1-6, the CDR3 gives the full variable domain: DGGITQSPKYLFRKEGQNVTLSCEQNLNHDAMYWYRQDPGQGLRLIYYSQIVNDFQKGDIAEGYSVSREKKESFPLTVTSAQKNPTAFYLCASSISAGRNSPLHFGNGTRLTVT.

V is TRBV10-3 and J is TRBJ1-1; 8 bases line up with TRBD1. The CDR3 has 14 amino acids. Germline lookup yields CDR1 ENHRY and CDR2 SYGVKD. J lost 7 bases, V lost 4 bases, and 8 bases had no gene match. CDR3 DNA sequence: TGTGCCATCAGTGCTGACAGGGGAAAAGTTGAAGCTTTCTTT. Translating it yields CAISADRGKVEAFF.

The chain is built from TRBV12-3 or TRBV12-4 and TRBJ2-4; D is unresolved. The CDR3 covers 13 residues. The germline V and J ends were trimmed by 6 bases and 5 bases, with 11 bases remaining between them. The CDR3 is CASSVLQENIQYF. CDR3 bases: TGTGCCAGCAGCGTCCTCCAGGAAAACATTCAGTACTTC.

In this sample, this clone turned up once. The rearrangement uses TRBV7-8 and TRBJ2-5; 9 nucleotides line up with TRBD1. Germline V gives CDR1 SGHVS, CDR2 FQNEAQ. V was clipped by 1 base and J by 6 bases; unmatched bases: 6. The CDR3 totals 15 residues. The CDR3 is CASSLEGTGSKTQYF. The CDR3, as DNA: TGTGCCAGCAGCTTAGAAGGGACAGGGTCGAAGACCCAGTACTTC.

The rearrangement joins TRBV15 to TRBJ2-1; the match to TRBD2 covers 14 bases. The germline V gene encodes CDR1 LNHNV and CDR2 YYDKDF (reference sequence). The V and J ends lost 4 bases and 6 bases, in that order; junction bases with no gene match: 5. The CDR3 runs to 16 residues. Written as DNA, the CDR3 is TGTGCCACCAGCATACGGACTAGCGGGAGGAGCAATGAGCAGTTCTTC. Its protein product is CATSIRTSGRSNEQFF.

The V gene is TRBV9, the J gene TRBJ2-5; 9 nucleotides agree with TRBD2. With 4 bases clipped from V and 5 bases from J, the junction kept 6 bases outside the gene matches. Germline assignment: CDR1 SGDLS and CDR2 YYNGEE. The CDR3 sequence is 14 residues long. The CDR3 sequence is CASSFSGSGETQYF. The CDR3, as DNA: TGTGCCAGCAGCTTTAGCGGGAGCGGTGAGACCCAGTACTTC.

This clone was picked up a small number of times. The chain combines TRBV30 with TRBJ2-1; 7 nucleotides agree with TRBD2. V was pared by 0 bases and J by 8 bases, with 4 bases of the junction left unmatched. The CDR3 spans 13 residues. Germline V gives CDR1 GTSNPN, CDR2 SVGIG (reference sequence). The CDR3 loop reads CAWSVGLADEQFF. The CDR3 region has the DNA TGTGCCTGGAGTGTAGGGCTAGCGGATGAGCAGTTCTTC.

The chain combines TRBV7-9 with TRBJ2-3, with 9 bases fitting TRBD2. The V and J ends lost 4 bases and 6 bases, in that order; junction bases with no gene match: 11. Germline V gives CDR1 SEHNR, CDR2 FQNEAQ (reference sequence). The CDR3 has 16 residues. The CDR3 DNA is TGTGCCAGCAGCTCCAGCGGGACTAGCCCCTCGGATACGCAGTATTTT. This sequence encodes CASSSSGTSPSDTQYF. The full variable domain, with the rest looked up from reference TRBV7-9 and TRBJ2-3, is DTGVSQNPRHKITKRGQNVTFRCDPISEHNRLYWYRQTLGQGPEFLTYFQNEAQLEKSRLLSDRFSAERPKGSFSTLEIQRTEQGDSAMYLCASSSSGTSPSDTQYFGPGTRLTVL.

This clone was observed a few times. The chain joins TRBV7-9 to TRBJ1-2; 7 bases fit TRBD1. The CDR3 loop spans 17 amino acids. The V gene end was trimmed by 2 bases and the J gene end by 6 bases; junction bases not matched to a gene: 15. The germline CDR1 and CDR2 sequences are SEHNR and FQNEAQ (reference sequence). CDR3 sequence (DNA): TGTGCCAGCAGCTTATCCCGGACAGGTCGGAGACGGGATGGCTACACCTTC. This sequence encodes CASSLSRTGRRRDGYTF.

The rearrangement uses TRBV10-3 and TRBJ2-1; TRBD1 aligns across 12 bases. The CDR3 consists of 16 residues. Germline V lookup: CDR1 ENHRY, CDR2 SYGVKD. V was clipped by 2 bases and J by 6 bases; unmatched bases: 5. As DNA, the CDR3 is TGTGCCATCAGTGAGGGGGACAGGGGGCTTTCCAATGAGCAGTTCTTC. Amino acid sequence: CAISEGDRGLSNEQFF.

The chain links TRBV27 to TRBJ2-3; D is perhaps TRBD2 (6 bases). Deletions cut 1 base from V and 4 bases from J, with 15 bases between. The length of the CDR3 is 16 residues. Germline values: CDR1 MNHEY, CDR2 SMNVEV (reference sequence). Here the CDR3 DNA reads TGTGCCAGCAGTTTATTTCTTGGGCGGGGCCCAGATACGCAGTATTTT. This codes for CASSLFLGRGPDTQYF.

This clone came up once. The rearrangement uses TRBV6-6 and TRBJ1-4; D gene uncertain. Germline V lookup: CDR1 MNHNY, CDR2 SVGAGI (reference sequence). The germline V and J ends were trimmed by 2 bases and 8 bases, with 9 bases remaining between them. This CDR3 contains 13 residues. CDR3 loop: CASSYLPEEKLFF. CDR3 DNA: TGTGCCAGCAGTTACCTCCCCGAGGAAAAACTGTTTTTT.

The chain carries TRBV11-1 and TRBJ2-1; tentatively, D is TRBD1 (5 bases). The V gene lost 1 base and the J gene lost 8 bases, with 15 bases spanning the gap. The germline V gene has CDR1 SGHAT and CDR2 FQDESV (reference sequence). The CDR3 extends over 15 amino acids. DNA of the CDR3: TGTGCCAGCAGCTTAGTTGGGTTAAAAGGGGATGAGCAGTTCTTC. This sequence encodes CASSLVGLKGDEQFF.

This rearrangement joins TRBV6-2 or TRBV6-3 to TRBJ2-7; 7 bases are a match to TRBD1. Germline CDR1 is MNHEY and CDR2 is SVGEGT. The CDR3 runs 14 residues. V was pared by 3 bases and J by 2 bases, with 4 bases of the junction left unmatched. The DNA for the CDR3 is TGTGCCAGCAGTTATGGGCAGGGGGCCTACGAGCAGTACTTC. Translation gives CASSYGQGAYEQYF.

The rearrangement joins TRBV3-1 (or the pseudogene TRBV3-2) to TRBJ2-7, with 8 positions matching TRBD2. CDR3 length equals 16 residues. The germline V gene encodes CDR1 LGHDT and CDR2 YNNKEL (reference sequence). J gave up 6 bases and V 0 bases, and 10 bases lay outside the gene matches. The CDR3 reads CASSQESPGGPGEQYF. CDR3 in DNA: TGTGCCAGCAGCCAAGAATCCCCGGGAGGGCCGGGCGAGCAGTACTTC.

The chain's CDR3 is CASSLGQGSTDTQYF. CDR3 DNA: TGTGCCAGCAGCTTAGGGCAGGGGTCCACAGATACGCAGTATTTT. The chain links TRBV7-3 to TRBJ2-3; possibly TRBD1 for D (6 bases). Germline loops: CDR1 SGHTA, CDR2 FQGTGA. The CDR3 runs 15 residues. Trimming cost V 2 bases and J 2 bases, with 11 bases left between them.

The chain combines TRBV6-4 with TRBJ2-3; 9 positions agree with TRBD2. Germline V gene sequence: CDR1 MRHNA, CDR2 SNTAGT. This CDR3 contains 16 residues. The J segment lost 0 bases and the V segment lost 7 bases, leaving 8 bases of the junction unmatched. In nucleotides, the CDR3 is TGTGCCAGCATTATAGCGGGGGCCTCAAGCACAGATACGCAGTATTTT. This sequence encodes CASIIAGASSTDTQYF.

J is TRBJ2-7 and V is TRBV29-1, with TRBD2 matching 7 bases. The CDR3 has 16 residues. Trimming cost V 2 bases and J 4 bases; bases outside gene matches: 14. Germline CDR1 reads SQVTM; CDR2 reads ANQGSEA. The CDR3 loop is CSVESYAKRGNYEQYF. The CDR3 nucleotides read TGCAGCGTTGAAAGTTATGCCAAGCGGGGCAATTACGAGCAGTACTTC.

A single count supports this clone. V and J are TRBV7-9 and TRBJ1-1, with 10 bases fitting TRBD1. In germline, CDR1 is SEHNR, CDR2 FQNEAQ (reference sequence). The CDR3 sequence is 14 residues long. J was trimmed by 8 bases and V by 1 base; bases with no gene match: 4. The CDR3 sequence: CASSLGTGGGEAFF. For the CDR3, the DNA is TGTGCCAGCAGCTTAGGGACAGGGGGAGGAGAAGCTTTCTTT.

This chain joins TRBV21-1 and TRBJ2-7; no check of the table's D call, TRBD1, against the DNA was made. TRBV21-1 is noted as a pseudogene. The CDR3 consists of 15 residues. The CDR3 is CASSNQRDRNYEQYF. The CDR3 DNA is TGTGCCAGCAGCAACCAAAGGGACAGGAACTACGAGCAGTACTTC.